A selection of T cell receptor beta chains follows, all from one sample in a study of shared clonotypes between healthy human individuals. Sequenced by immunoSEQ multiplex PCR; TCRdb stores in-frame clones only, minus some. The sample shows around 1,000,000 clones, around 77% of them seen only once. The sequencing input was memory CD4+ T cells from PBMCs. These receptors came from a man between 18 and 35 years old in good health. Some clones in this sample may be carry-over from other donors' samples. The CDR3 runs from the conserved cysteine through the conserved F or W. Fields, in order: D gene, V gene, J gene, clone size, CDR3 DNA, CDR3 protein. The D gene is left open where the match is weak. Part of the rows lack a size; the others show once, few, many or a class for expanded clones.

d_call: .; v_call: TRBV4-3; j_call: TRBJ2-6; clone_size: .; cdr3_nt: TGCGCCAGCAGCCTTACAGCCTCTGGGGCCAACGTCCTGACTTTC; cdr3_aa: CASSLTASGANVLTF
d_call: TRBD2; v_call: TRBV13; j_call: TRBJ2-4; clone_size: many; cdr3_nt: TGTGCCAGCAGCTTACTACTAGCGGGGGCCAAAAACATTCAGTACTTC; cdr3_aa: CASSLLLAGAKNIQYF
d_call: .; v_call: TRBV4-3; j_call: TRBJ1-4; clone_size: .; cdr3_nt: TGCGCCAGCAGCCCACGGAGGGTTACGACCGCTGAAAAACTGTTTTTT; cdr3_aa: CASSPRRVTTAEKLFF
d_call: TRBD2; v_call: TRBV9; j_call: TRBJ2-1; clone_size: .; cdr3_nt: TGTGCCAGCAGCGTAGCGGCTAGCGGGCAAAGGGATGAGCAGTTCTTC; cdr3_aa: CASSVAASGQRDEQFF
d_call: TRBD1; v_call: TRBV5-1; j_call: TRBJ1-1; clone_size: few; cdr3_nt: TGCGCCAGCAGCCCAACGACAGGGGTGGAAACTGAAGCTTTCTTT; cdr3_aa: CASSPTTGVETEAFF
d_call: TRBD2; v_call: TRBV5-4; j_call: TRBJ2-3; clone_size: .; cdr3_nt: TGTGCCAGCAGCCGGGCATCCTTGGGTAGCGGGAGTGCAGATACGCAGTATTTT; cdr3_aa: CASSRASLGSGSADTQYF
d_call: .; v_call: TRBV29-1; j_call: TRBJ2-7; clone_size: .; cdr3_nt: TGCAGCGTTGAACTCCGCGGGATTTACGAAGGGTGGGAGCAGTACTTC; cdr3_aa: CSVELRGIYEGWEQYF
d_call: TRBD1; v_call: TRBV5-1; j_call: TRBJ2-4; clone_size: .; cdr3_nt: TGCGCCAGCAGCGGATCAGACAGGGGGCACGTCAAAAACATTCAGTACTTC; cdr3_aa: CASSGSDRGHVKNIQYF
d_call: TRBD1; v_call: TRBV19; j_call: TRBJ1-3; clone_size: .; cdr3_nt: TGTGCCAGTAGCGTGGACAGGGCTGGAAACACCATATATTTT; cdr3_aa: CASSVDRAGNTIYF
d_call: .; v_call: TRBV6-1; j_call: TRBJ1-5; clone_size: .; cdr3_nt: TGTGCCAGCAGTGAACAGTGGAGGAATAGCAATCAGCCCCAGCATTTT; cdr3_aa: CASSEQWRNSNQPQHF
d_call: TRBD1; v_call: TRBV30; j_call: TRBJ1-5; clone_size: .; cdr3_nt: TGTGCCTGGAGTGAGTACAGGGGGAGGCAGCCCCAGCATTTT; cdr3_aa: CAWSEYRGRQPQHF
d_call: .; v_call: TRBV6-4; j_call: TRBJ2-1; clone_size: .; cdr3_nt: TGTGCCAGCAGTGACTCGAGAGGGGTGCGGCAGTTCTTC; cdr3_aa: CASSDSRGVRQFF
d_call: TRBD1; v_call: TRBV15; j_call: TRBJ1-4; clone_size: .; cdr3_nt: TGTGCCACCAGGGACAGGGCTGAAAAACTGTTTTTT; cdr3_aa: CATRDRAEKLFF
d_call: .; v_call: TRBV5-1; j_call: TRBJ1-1; clone_size: .; cdr3_nt: TGCGCCAGCAGCTTGGATGGGGGTGGGACTGAAGCTTTCTTT; cdr3_aa: CASSLDGGGTEAFF
d_call: TRBD2; v_call: TRBV5-6; j_call: TRBJ2-1; clone_size: .; cdr3_nt: TGTGCCAGCAGTCTGACTAGCGCGGCTTACAATGAGCAGTTCTTC; cdr3_aa: CASSLTSAAYNEQFF
d_call: TRBD2; v_call: TRBV5-4; j_call: TRBJ2-5; clone_size: .; cdr3_nt: TGTGCCAGCAGCTCCCAGGCTAGCGGGAGTTTAGAGACCCAGTACTTC; cdr3_aa: CASSSQASGSLETQYF
d_call: .; v_call: TRBV10-2; j_call: TRBJ1-1; clone_size: .; cdr3_nt: TGCGCCAGCAGTGATCTTTCCAGGAACACTGAAGCTTTCTTT; cdr3_aa: CASSDLSRNTEAFF
d_call: TRBD1; v_call: TRBV5-4; j_call: TRBJ1-2; clone_size: .; cdr3_nt: TGTGCCAGCAGCTTGGCGGGGACAGGGGGTCATGGCTACACCTTC; cdr3_aa: CASSLAGTGGHGYTF
d_call: TRBD1; v_call: TRBV28; j_call: TRBJ1-2; clone_size: .; cdr3_nt: TGTGCCAGCAGAACTGGACAGGGAAGGGGCTATGGCTACACCTTC; cdr3_aa: CASRTGQGRGYGYTF
d_call: .; v_call: TRBV11-2; j_call: TRBJ2-3; clone_size: .; cdr3_nt: TGTGCCAGCGTCTTGGGAAGCGGAATTCCCACAGATACGCAGTATTTT; cdr3_aa: CASVLGSGIPTDTQYF
d_call: TRBD1; v_call: TRBV6-1; j_call: TRBJ1-1; clone_size: .; cdr3_nt: TGTGCCAGCAGTGACGCCGGACAGGCGGGCGGAGCTTTCTTT; cdr3_aa: CASSDAGQAGGAFF
d_call: TRBD1; v_call: TRBV6-1; j_call: TRBJ2-7; clone_size: few; cdr3_nt: TGTGCCAGCGGCCTGGGACAGTTTCGTTCCTACGAGCAGTACTTC; cdr3_aa: CASGLGQFRSYEQYF
d_call: .; v_call: TRBV4-3; j_call: TRBJ1-3; clone_size: .; cdr3_nt: TGCGCCAGCAGCCAAGACCACTCTGGAAACACCATATATTTT; cdr3_aa: CASSQDHSGNTIYF
d_call: .; v_call: TRBV5-1; j_call: TRBJ1-4; clone_size: .; cdr3_nt: TGCGCCAGCAGCTTACTGGGGCACACGGATGAAAAACTGTTTTTT; cdr3_aa: CASSLLGHTDEKLFF
d_call: TRBD2; v_call: TRBV2; j_call: TRBJ2-7; clone_size: .; cdr3_nt: TGTGCCAGCAGTTTTCCGGGACTAGCGAGATACGAGCAGTACTTC; cdr3_aa: CASSFPGLARYEQYF
d_call: .; v_call: TRBV5-4; j_call: TRBJ1-1; clone_size: .; cdr3_nt: TGTGCCAGCAGCTTCCCGGGACACCAGAACACTGAAGCTTTCTTT; cdr3_aa: CASSFPGHQNTEAFF
d_call: TRBD2; v_call: TRBV5-1; j_call: TRBJ2-1; clone_size: .; cdr3_nt: TGCGCCAGCAGCTTGGGGACTAGCGGCCTTAGTCGTTTGAATGAGCAGTTCTTC; cdr3_aa: CASSLGTSGLSRLNEQFF
d_call: TRBD1; v_call: TRBV9; j_call: TRBJ1-1; clone_size: .; cdr3_nt: TGTGCCAGCAGCGTAGCCCCCGTCCGCTGGACAGGTAACACTGAAGCTTTCTTT; cdr3_aa: CASSVAPVRWTGNTEAFF
d_call: .; v_call: TRBV6-5; j_call: TRBJ1-3; clone_size: .; cdr3_nt: TGTGCCAGCAGTTCTCACTCCGGGCCTGGAAACACCATATATTTT; cdr3_aa: CASSSHSGPGNTIYF
d_call: .; v_call: TRBV6-6; j_call: TRBJ1-1; clone_size: .; cdr3_nt: TGTGCCAGCAGTTACCCGGGAGGGAGGGACACTGAAGCTTTCTTT; cdr3_aa: CASSYPGGRDTEAFF
d_call: .; v_call: TRBV7-7; j_call: TRBJ2-3; clone_size: few; cdr3_nt: TGTGCCAGCAGCTTAGGGGCTAGGGGAGATACGCAGTATTTT; cdr3_aa: CASSLGARGDTQYF
d_call: .; v_call: TRBV7-9; j_call: TRBJ1-1; clone_size: .; cdr3_nt: TGTGCCAGCAGCCTTTGGGCGGAAGCTTTCTTT; cdr3_aa: CASSLWAEAFF
d_call: .; v_call: TRBV6-6; j_call: TRBJ1-1; clone_size: .; cdr3_nt: TGTGCCAGCAGGTCACTTATGGGACTTCAGAACACTGAAGCTTTCTTT; cdr3_aa: CASRSLMGLQNTEAFF
d_call: .; v_call: TRBV19; j_call: TRBJ2-7; clone_size: .; cdr3_nt: TGTGCCAGTAGTCCCCGGGGGGCCGAGCAGTACTTC; cdr3_aa: CASSPRGAEQYF
d_call: .; v_call: TRBV7-9; j_call: TRBJ1-1; clone_size: .; cdr3_nt: TGTGCCAGCAGCTTAGCTGGGGGGAACACTGAAGCTTTCTTT; cdr3_aa: CASSLAGGNTEAFF
d_call: .; v_call: TRBV4-3; j_call: TRBJ2-3; clone_size: .; cdr3_nt: TGCGCCAGCAGCCGAGGCTGGGGCTCGGCTAGGGAGGGCACAGATACGCAGTATTTT; cdr3_aa: CASSRGWGSAREGTDTQYF
d_call: .; v_call: TRBV19; j_call: TRBJ1-3; clone_size: .; cdr3_nt: TGTGCCAGTAGTAAGGCGGCGCGCTCTGGAAACACCATATATTTT; cdr3_aa: CASSKAARSGNTIYF
d_call: .; v_call: TRBV7-9; j_call: TRBJ2-2; clone_size: .; cdr3_nt: TGTGCCAGCAGCTTACTGCAGAACACCGGGGAGCTGTTTTTT; cdr3_aa: CASSLLQNTGELFF
d_call: TRBD1; v_call: TRBV5-4; j_call: TRBJ1-2; clone_size: .; cdr3_nt: TGTGCCAGCAGCCCAAACCTGGGACAGGGCGACTATGGCTACACCTTC; cdr3_aa: CASSPNLGQGDYGYTF
d_call: .; v_call: TRBV6-4; j_call: TRBJ2-1; clone_size: .; cdr3_nt: TGTGCCAGCATCCGCTCCTACGGGAATGAGCAGTTCTTC; cdr3_aa: CASIRSYGNEQFF
d_call: TRBD1; v_call: TRBV28; j_call: TRBJ1-5; clone_size: .; cdr3_nt: TGTGCCAGCAGTTACAACAGGGGGCGCGGCAATCAGCCCCAGCATTTT; cdr3_aa: CASSYNRGRGNQPQHF
d_call: .; v_call: TRBV28; j_call: TRBJ1-2; clone_size: .; cdr3_nt: TGTGCCAGCAGGGTGAGGTCAACCGGCTTTCAATCGGGTGGCTACACCTTC; cdr3_aa: CASRVRSTGFQSGGYTF
d_call: TRBD1; v_call: TRBV7-2; j_call: TRBJ1-1; clone_size: .; cdr3_nt: TGTGCCAGCAGCTATACCTCGACAGGGGTAGGGGCTTTCTTT; cdr3_aa: CASSYTSTGVGAFF
d_call: TRBD2; v_call: TRBV30; j_call: TRBJ2-7; clone_size: .; cdr3_nt: TGTGCCTGGAGTGTATCCGGGAGGGCATTATTTTATAGCTACGAGCAGTACTTC; cdr3_aa: CAWSVSGRALFYSYEQYF
d_call: .; v_call: TRBV7-9; j_call: TRBJ1-4; clone_size: .; cdr3_nt: TGTGCCAGCAGCCCCCCGGAAAAACTGTTTTTT; cdr3_aa: CASSPPEKLFF